This T cell receptor (beta chain) was observed in a study of blood T cell repertoires in COVID-19 (TCRdb year 2020). Broadly, across the study: Samples from collaborators originated in the United States, Italy and Spain and spanned both the acute and convalescent phases of COVID-19. The prospective study material was composed of cDNA or gDNA derived from T cells, B-cell-depleted T cells, or PBMCs. Sample metadata almost always included a de-identified subject ID, COVID-19 status, age in years and sex. Where available, HLA class I and class II types were obtained from metadata supplied by the sample provider rather than from assay-based typing. The repertoires were made available in a free public database intended to serve as a resource for research on the immune response to SARS-CoV-2. Deeply sampled blood TCRbeta repertoires from subjects exposed to, actively infected with, or recovered from COVID-19 were included in the dataset. Samples were obtained from the ongoing ImmuneRACE study (first 160 participants) and from some 1,200 subjects provided by 6 global collaborators. Study-level results and caveats: Clinical and demographic metadata were provided uncurated, with the amount varying by source and participant.

One collaborating source in Seattle enrolled patients during active infection and followed them longitudinally through the course of disease. Each collaborating institution followed its own protocols to collect whole blood in K2EDTA tubes. Collaborator samples were shipped for TCRbeta analysis as frozen whole blood, isolated PBMCs, or DNA extracted from either sample type. TCRbeta CDR3 regions were amplified from genomic DNA using the immunoSEQ Assay, a bias-controlled multiplex PCR. In the original analysis: The number of nucleated cells in each sample was estimated by amplification of reference gene primers within the assay. To quantify the absolute abundance of each unique TCRbeta CDR3 rearrangement, sequence reads were collapsed and filtered. For each sample, productive Simpson clonality was calculated as the square root of Simpson's diversity index across productive rearrangements. Entries here come from immuneACCESS through TCRdb and include only in-frame sequences with V and J called. Some clones fail to appear in such tables; in the studies checked, an unresolved V gene covers under half of the shortfall, and the cause of the remainder is unknown. V and J calls and clone size come straight from that table; D and trimming were deduced from the DNA. This sample has fewer than 450,000 clones in its table, and over 80% of those were observed once. Together, the top ten hold about 6% of the sample.

As for this clone: The clone's antigen remains unknown. Base qualities are not recorded, but no much larger clone differs from it by a single base.

The CDR1 and CDR2 encoded by the germline V gene are SGHVS and FQNEAQ. The germline V and J ends show losses of 0 bases and 7 bases respectively, and no gene match explains 9 bases of the junction. The CDR3 has 17 amino acids, counting the end cysteine and phenylalanine. Only the CDR3 region is kept as DNA, spanning 51 bases read in frame from base 1. The specimen sequenced was peripheral blood. The clonotype was recovered from a woman aged 45-65 years with COVID-19, enrolled during active disease. The chain couples TRBV7-8 to TRBJ1-6, with TRBD1 identical over 7 junction bases. This receptor has the CDR3 CASSLAERQGLNSPLHF. In nucleotide form, the sequence is TGTGCCAGCAGCTTAGCTGAACGACAGGGATTGAATTCACCCCTCCACTTT. Where the CDR3 stops, the reference TRBV7-8 and TRBJ1-6 genes take over; the full variable domain is GAGVSQSPRYKVAKRGQDVALRCDPISGHVSLFWYQQALGQGPEFLTYFQNEAQLDKSGLPSDRFFAERPEGSVSTLKIQRTQQEDSAVYLCASSLAERQGLNSPLHFGNGTRLTVT.